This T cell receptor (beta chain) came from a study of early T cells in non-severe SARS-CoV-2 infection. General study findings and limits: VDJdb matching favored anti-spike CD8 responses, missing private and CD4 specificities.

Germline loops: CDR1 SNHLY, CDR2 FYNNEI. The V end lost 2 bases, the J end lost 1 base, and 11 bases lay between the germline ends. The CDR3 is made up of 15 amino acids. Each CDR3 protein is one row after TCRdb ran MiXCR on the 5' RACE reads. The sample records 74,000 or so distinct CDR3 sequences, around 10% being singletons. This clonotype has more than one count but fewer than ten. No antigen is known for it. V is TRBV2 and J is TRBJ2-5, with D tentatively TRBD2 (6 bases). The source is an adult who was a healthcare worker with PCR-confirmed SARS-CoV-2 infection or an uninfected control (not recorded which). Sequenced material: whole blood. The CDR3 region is CASSEMGGTQETQYF. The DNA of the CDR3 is TGTGCCAGCAGTGAAATGGGAGGCACCCAAGAGACCCAGTACTTC.